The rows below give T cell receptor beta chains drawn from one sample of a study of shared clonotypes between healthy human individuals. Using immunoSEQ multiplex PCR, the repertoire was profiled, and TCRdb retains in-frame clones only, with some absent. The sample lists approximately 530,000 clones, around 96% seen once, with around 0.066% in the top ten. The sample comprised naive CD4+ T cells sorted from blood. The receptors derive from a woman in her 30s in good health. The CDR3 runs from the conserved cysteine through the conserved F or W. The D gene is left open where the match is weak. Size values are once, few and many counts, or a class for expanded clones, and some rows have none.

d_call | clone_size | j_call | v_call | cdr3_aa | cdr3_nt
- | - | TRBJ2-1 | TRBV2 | CASSLWKSSYNEQFF | TGTGCCAGCAGCCTATGGAAGAGCTCCTACAATGAGCAGTTCTTC
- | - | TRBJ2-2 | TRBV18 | CASSQEWSPADTGELFF | TGTGCCAGCTCTCAAGAGTGGTCTCCGGCGGACACCGGGGAGCTGTTTTTT
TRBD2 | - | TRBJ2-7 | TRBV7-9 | CAISPTSEGRQYF | TGTGCCATTTCCCCGACTAGCGAGGGTCGGCAGTACTTC
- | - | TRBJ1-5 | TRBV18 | CASSPQGPYSNQPQHF | TGTGCCAGCTCACCACAGGGGCCTTATAGCAATCAGCCCCAGCATTTT
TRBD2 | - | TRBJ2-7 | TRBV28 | CASTRAGLRSSYEQYF | TGTGCCAGCACCAGAGCGGGATTACGCAGCTCCTACGAGCAGTACTTC
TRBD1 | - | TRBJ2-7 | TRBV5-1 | CASSSGQAGAYEQYF | TGCGCCAGCAGCTCGGGACAGGCCGGCGCCTACGAGCAGTACTTC
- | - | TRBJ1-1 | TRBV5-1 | CASSLDFRRQRNTEAFF | TGCGCCAGCAGCTTGGATTTCAGGAGACAGAGGAACACTGAAGCTTTCTTT
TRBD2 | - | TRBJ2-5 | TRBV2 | CASSGWAGAQETQYF | TGTGCCAGCAGTGGTTGGGCGGGAGCCCAAGAGACCCAGTACTTC
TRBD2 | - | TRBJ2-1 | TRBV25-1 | CASSNLAGSYNEQFF | TGTGCCAGCAGTAACCTAGCGGGTTCCTACAATGAGCAGTTCTTC
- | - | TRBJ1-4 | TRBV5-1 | CASSPGEKLFF | TGCGCCAGCAGCCCAGGGGAAAAACTGTTTTTT
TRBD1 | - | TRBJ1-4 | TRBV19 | CASSIRQGSEKLFF | TGTGCCAGTAGTATCAGACAGGGATCTGAAAAACTGTTTTTT
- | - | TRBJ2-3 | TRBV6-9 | CASSYFDCPSTDTQYF | TGTGCCAGCAGTTATTTCGACTGCCCTAGCACAGATACGCAGTATTTT
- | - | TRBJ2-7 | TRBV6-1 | CASSEAGQRAVSYEQYF | TGTGCCAGCAGTGAAGCCGGTCAACGGGCCGTCAGCTACGAGCAGTACTTC
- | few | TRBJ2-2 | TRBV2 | CASDTLGTGELFF | TGTGCCAGCGACACCCTGGGGACCGGGGAGCTGTTTTTT
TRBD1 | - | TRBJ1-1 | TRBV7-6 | CASSLGGQGETEAFF | TGTGCCAGCAGCTTGGGGGGACAGGGGGAGACTGAAGCTTTCTTT
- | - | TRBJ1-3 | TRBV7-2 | CASSPNPTGTGNTIYF | TGTGCCAGCAGCCCTAACCCTACAGGAACTGGAAACACCATATATTTT
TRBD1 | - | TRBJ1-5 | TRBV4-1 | CASSQTWDRTENQPQHF | TGCGCCAGCAGCCAGACCTGGGACAGGACGGAGAATCAGCCCCAGCATTTT
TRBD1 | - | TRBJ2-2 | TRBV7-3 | CASSFIPGQGAGGELFF | TGTGCCAGCAGCTTTATCCCGGGACAGGGGGCCGGCGGGGAGCTGTTTTTT
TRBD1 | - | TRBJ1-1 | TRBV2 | CASSTAPGQKNTEAFF | TGTGCCAGCAGTACTGCCCCGGGACAGAAGAACACTGAAGCTTTCTTT
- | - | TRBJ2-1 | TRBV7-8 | CASSRKYNEQFF | TGTGCCAGCAGCCGGAAATACAATGAGCAGTTCTTC
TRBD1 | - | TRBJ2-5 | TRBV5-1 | CASSLNDRGLGETQYF | TGCGCCAGCAGCTTGAATGACAGGGGGCTGGGAGAGACCCAGTACTTC
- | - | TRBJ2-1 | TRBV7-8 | CASTPRRVGTNEQFF | TGTGCCAGCACCCCCCGGAGGGTAGGTACAAATGAGCAGTTCTTC
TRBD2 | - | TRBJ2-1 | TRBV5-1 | CASSLGGSGFTYNEQFF | TGCGCCAGCAGCTTGGGAGGTAGCGGGTTCACCTACAATGAGCAGTTCTTC
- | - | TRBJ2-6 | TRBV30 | CAGTLASGANVLTF | TGTGCCGGCACCCTAGCTTCTGGGGCCAACGTCCTGACTTTC
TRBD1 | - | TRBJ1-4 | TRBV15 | CATSRPGTGEKLFF | TGTGCCACCAGCAGACCCGGGACAGGGGAGAAACTGTTTTTT
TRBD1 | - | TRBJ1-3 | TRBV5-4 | CASSPQGATRSSGNTIYF | TGTGCCAGCAGCCCACAGGGGGCGACTCGTTCCTCTGGAAACACCATATATTTT
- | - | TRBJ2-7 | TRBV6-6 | CASSSRYEQYF | TGTGCCAGCAGTTCTAGGTACGAGCAGTACTTC
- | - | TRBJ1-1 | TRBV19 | CASSPRWNMNTEAFF | TGTGCCAGTAGTCCGCGATGGAACATGAACACTGAAGCTTTCTTT
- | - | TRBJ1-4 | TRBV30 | CAWSVLRGENEKLFF | TGTGCCTGGAGTGTACTGCGGGGTGAGAATGAAAAACTGTTTTTT
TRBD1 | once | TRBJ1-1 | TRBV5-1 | CASSGPGTDDSLVAFF | TGCGCCAGCAGCGGACCCGGGACAGACGACAGCTTGGTCGCTTTCTTT
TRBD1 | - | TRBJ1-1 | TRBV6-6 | CASSPPNRGLPEAFF | TGTGCCAGCAGTCCCCCAAACAGGGGCTTACCTGAAGCTTTCTTT
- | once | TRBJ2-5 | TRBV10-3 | CAISEGGWETQYF | TGTGCCATCAGTGAAGGAGGGTGGGAGACCCAGTACTTC
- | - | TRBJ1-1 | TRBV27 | CASSTTGYSTEAFF | TGTGCCAGCAGTACCACAGGGTATTCCACTGAAGCTTTCTTT
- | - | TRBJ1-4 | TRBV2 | CASSEGGALNNEKLFF | TGTGCCAGCAGTGAAGGGGGGGCGCTGAATAATGAAAAACTGTTTTTT
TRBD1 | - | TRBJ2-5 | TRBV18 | CASSPQGVLETQYF | TGTGCCAGCTCACCCCAGGGGGTATTGGAGACCCAGTACTTC
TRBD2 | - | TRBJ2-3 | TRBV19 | CASRRTSGSSTDTQYF | TGTGCCAGTAGACGCACTAGCGGGAGTAGCACAGATACGCAGTATTTT
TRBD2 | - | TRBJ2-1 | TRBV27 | CASSMRYNQAGGSLNEQFF | TGTGCCAGCAGTATGCGATACAACCAAGCGGGAGGGTCCTTGAATGAGCAGTTCTTC
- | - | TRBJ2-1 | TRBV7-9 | CASTGGTSSDEQFF | TGTGCCAGCACCGGCGGGACTTCGTCGGATGAGCAGTTCTTC
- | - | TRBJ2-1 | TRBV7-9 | CASSLVSGRRIDEQFF | TGTGCCAGCAGCTTAGTATCGGGACGGAGGATTGATGAGCAGTTCTTC
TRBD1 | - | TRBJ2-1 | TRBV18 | CASSPDRGLFHEQFF | TGTGCCAGCTCACCGGACAGGGGACTTTTCCATGAGCAGTTCTTC
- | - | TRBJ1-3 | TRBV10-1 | CASSDQAGNTIYF | TGCGCCAGCAGCGATCAAGCTGGAAACACCATATATTTT
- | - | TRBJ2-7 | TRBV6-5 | CASSREAPSYEQYF | TGTGCCAGCTCCCGAGAGGCCCCCTCCTACGAGCAGTACTTC
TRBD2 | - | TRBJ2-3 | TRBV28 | CASSLITSGRTDTQYF | TGTGCCAGCAGTCTAATAACTAGCGGCCGCACAGATACGCAGTATTTT
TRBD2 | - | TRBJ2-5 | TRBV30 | CAWSPRGPYSGRRQETQYF | TGTGCCTGGAGTCCCAGGGGGCCCTATAGCGGGAGGAGGCAAGAGACCCAGTACTTC
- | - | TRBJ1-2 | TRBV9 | CASSVALQGWNGYTF | TGTGCCAGCAGCGTCGCCCTACAGGGTTGGAATGGCTACACCTTC
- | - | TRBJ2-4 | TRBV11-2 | CASSLYSDIQYF | TGTGCCAGCAGCTTGTATTCGGACATTCAGTACTTC
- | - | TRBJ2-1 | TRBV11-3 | CASSLGRTGDEQFF | TGTGCCAGCAGCTTAGGTCGGACTGGGGATGAGCAGTTCTTC
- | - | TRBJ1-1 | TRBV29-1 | CSVELRATMNTEAFF | TGCAGCGTTGAATTGAGGGCGACCATGAACACTGAAGCTTTCTTT